This T cell receptor beta chain was sequenced in a study of blood T cell repertoires in COVID-19. Assignment of participants to cohorts was predicated upon participant-reported clinical history. Each recovered donor of Cohort 3 presented with two negative PCRs, clearance, or symptom resolution. The V gene's germline CDR1 is MDHEN and CDR2 SYDVKM. The CDR3 runs 11 residues. Between the trimmed V and J ends, which lost 2 bases and 5 bases, there was a span of 3 bases. Original processing methods: Reference gene primer amplification yielded estimated nucleated cell counts. Some clones are missing from TCRdb's copy, which holds only in-frame ones; the method was immunoSEQ multiplex PCR. V and J calls and clone size are given by that table; D and trimming were obtained from the DNA. The table has 150,000 to 200,000 clones, just over 85% seen once.

The rearrangement links TRBV28 to TRBJ1-1, with unresolved D. Material for sequencing was PBMCs or T cells enriched from blood (not recorded which). This clonotype was obtained from a woman between 18 and 30 years old who had recovered from COVID-19. The CDR3 loop is CASSLITEAFF. The CDR3, as DNA: TGTGCCAGCAGTTTAATAACTGAAGCTTTCTTT.